This T cell receptor (beta chain) was profiled in a study of blood T cell repertoires in COVID-19. Overall study: Samples of COVID-19 (acute and convalescent) were obtained from the United States, Italy and Spain. In each case, the material was cDNA or gDNA derived from T cells, B-cell-depleted T cells, or PBMCs.

This clone has only one observation. Under the authors' procedure: Cell counts per sample came from amplifying reference gene primers. Using immunoSEQ multiplex PCR, the repertoire was profiled, and TCRdb retains in-frame clones only, with some absent. From that table come the V and J calls and clone size; the DNA was used to work out D and trimming. The data contain tens of thousands of clones, around four fifths of them singletons. The TCR sequence derives from a man between 65 and 85 years old with acute or convalescent COVID-19. Specimen: peripheral blood.

CDR3 loop: CSVRGQGSSYNEQFF. The CDR3 DNA follows: TGCAGCGTCCGGGGACAGGGTAGTTCCTACAATGAGCAGTTCTTC. The chain couples TRBV29-1 to TRBJ2-1; 9 nucleotides align to TRBD1. Germline V gene lookup returns CDR1 SQVTM and CDR2 ANQGSEA. The CDR3 is made up of 15 amino acids. The V segment lost 6 bases and the J segment 1 base; nucleotides outside the gene matches: 7.